This T cell receptor (beta chain) was captured in a study of T cells in Graves' hyperthyroidism and ophthalmopathy. Whole-study context: Peripheral blood collection took place at initial diagnosis, before any treatment.

Study outcomes and limitations: Within blood appeared most thyroid clonotypes that had expanded above 0.001.

From RNA transcripts, TCR beta CDR3 regions were amplified. The HTBI set primed first-round TCR CDR3 RT-PCR. TCRdb ran MiXCR on the multiplex PCR reads and lists one entry per CDR3 protein. The sample has about 250,000 distinct CDR3 sequences, about 25% seen once. Regarding this clonotype: The antigen remains undetermined.

Patients were excluded because of uncontrolled infection, other autoimmune disease, pregnancy or lactation. Thyroid ultrasound and orbital computed tomography, with clinical symptoms and serum thyroxine and TRAb, informed diagnoses. Sequencing was done on a sample of blood. This sequence originates from a woman aged 40 to 50 with Graves' ophthalmopathy.

For the CDR3, the DNA is TGTGCCAGCAGCCAAGGCCGGGACAGGGGGAACACTGAAGCTTTCTTT. Its translation is CASSQGRDRGNTEAFF. The chain links TRBV14 to TRBJ1-1; 10 bases are shared with TRBD1. This CDR3 region has 16 residues. The ends lost 1 base at V and 1 base at J; junction bases unmatched: 3. CDR1 is SGHDN, CDR2 FVKESK, per germline.